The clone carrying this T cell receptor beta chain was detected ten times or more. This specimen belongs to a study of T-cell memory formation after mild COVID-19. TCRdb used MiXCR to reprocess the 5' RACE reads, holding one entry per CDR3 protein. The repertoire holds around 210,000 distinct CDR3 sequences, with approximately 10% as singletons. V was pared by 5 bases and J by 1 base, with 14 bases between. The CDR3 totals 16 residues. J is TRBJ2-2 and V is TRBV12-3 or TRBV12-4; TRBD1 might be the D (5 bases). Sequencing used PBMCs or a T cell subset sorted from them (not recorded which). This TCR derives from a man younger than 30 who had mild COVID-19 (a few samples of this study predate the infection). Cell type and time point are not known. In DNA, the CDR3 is TGTGCCAGCAGTCAACCCAGGGTGGAGAACACCGGGGAGCTGTTTTTT. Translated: CASSQPRVENTGELFF.